This T cell receptor (beta chain) was identified during a study of sequential checkpoint blockade in melanoma (dated by TCRdb to about 2019). About the study as a whole: Patients were assigned by 1:1 randomization to either first-line nivolumab followed by ipilimumab (arm A) or ipilimumab followed by nivolumab (arm B). Both trial sequences were followed by maintenance nivolumab.

The treatment or condition label for this specimen denotes: randomized to nivolumab then ipilimumab (arm A) or the reverse (arm B). Prior DNA-damaging chemotherapy had not been received by any trial patient. Thawed PBMCs were sorted on a FACS Aria II flow cytometer to isolate live CD3+CD8+ cells negative for CD19 and CD56. The samples were obtained from melanoma patients enrolled in CheckMate 064, an open-label, randomized phase II trial testing sequential checkpoint blockade. Peripheral blood mononuclear cells were collected by leukapheresis, purified with Ficoll-Paque, and frozen in human serum with approximately 9.4% DMSO. Immediately after sorting, the purity of the sorted blood CD3+CD8+ cells was confirmed to be >95%, and DNA was then extracted. The immunoSEQ Assay was used to immunosequence TCRbeta CDR3 regions from genomic DNA. Before high-throughput sequencing, genomic DNA was amplified using bias-controlled multiplex PCR. The paper's data handling went like this. To quantify the absolute abundance of each unique TCRbeta CDR3 region, the sequences were collapsed and filtered. Clonality, defined as 1 minus Pielou's evenness, was calculated using productive rearrangements only. Clones with significantly greater frequencies in on-treatment versus baseline samples were identified using a previously published method. The table was pulled from immuneACCESS by TCRdb, which kept in-frame rearrangements only. Such tables lose some clones; where checked, under half of the loss comes from unresolved V genes, and the rest has no known cause. V and J calls and clone size are given by that table; D and trimming were obtained from the DNA. Within this sample are roughly 30,000 clones, with less than 90% of them counted one time only. Of the sample, approximately 23% is held by the ten largest clones.

As regards this clone: No antigen is known for it. No per-base quality is available; no much larger clone lies one base away.

General study outcomes and caveats: The response-prediction model combining TCR metrics and mutation burden needs validation in larger, independent patient cohorts.

The TCR comes from a human donor with melanoma. The sequenced sample was CD8+ T cells sorted from blood (inferred from file names), obtained from a patient given nivolumab and ipilimumab in sequence.

The DNA sequence follows: TGTGCCAGCAGCTTAGATCCCATCGGTGAGCAGTTCTTC. Its product reads: CASSLDPIGEQFF. Here the chain combines TRBV11-2 and TRBJ2-1, with the D gene too uncertain to name. Reading from cysteine to phenylalanine, the CDR3 counts 13 amino acids. Only the CDR3 portion is preserved as DNA: 39 bases, with reading frame beginning at the first base. V is shortened by 0 bases, J by 9 bases, and the region joining them spans 9 bases. Taken from the germline V gene, the CDR1 and CDR2 loops are SGHAT and FQNNGV. Here the CDR3 is joined to the reference TRBV11-2 and TRBJ2-1 genes, and the full variable domain is: EAGVAQSPRYKIIEKRQSVAFWCNPISGHATLYWYQQILGQGPKLLIQFQNNGVVDDSQLPKDRFSAERLKGVDSTLKIQPAKLEDSAVYLCASSLDPIGEQFFGPGTRLTVL.